This TCR beta chain was found in a study of graft-versus-host responses after intestinal transplantation. Study in general: Transplant recipients had multivisceral, liver-intestinal, or isolated intestinal grafts. All of the recipients had induction that used anti-thymocyte globulin, then tacrolimus and steroids for approximately 3 years.

The protocol was immunoSEQ multiplex PCR, while the TCRdb copy is restricted to in-frame clones and leaves out a portion. The sample carries approximately 130,000 clones, 85% to 95% recorded once. In the case of this clone: As yet, its antigen is unknown.

Study-level points and caveats: Some GvH clones appeared in ileal mucosa or blood before recipient bone marrow.

The sequence came from a human donor who received an intestinal transplant. Source: unstimulated CD4+ T cells sorted from spleen or lymph node cells, taken before intestinal transplant.

The CDR3 protein is CASSEPGQGNIQYF. In nucleotides, the CDR3 is TGTGCCAGCAGTGAACCGGGACAGGGAAACATTCAGTACTTC. The chain has TRBV6-5 and TRBJ2-4, with 9 bases fitting TRBD1. Germline assignment: CDR1 MNHEY and CDR2 SVGAGI. Trimming took 5 bases from V and 6 from J; bases not matched to a gene: 5. This CDR3 has 14 amino acids.